Presented here are 8 T cell receptor beta chains from one specimen sequenced in a study of T cell repertoires in cytomegalovirus infection (dated 2019 in TCRdb). The sequencer was an Illumina HiSeq 1500. TCRdb cleaned the public reads at Q25 with fastp, built clones with MiXCR and kept in-frame beta chains. Entries are consolidated by CDR3 protein sequence, retaining the most common genes and DNA. The sample table shows about a million distinct CDR3 sequences, and about a third are seen once. Jointly, the top ten make up about 14% of the sample. The treatment or condition label here, explained by the study, means: in vitro stimulation with specific CMV peptide epitopes to enrich CMV-specific T cells. Antigens for these TCRs are unknown. The material was cultured CD8+ T cells from PBMCs, obtained from culture after CMV antigen stimulation. These receptors were obtained from a human donor in good health (CMV status not recorded). Some clones in this sample may be carry-over from other donors' samples.

This chain links TRBV6-2 or TRBV6-3 with TRBJ1-1; D gene unclear. This CDR3 has 16 residues. Trimming removed 7 bases from V and 3 bases from J, with 21 bases in between. Germline V gene data show CDR1 as MNHEY and CDR2 as SVGEGT. CDR3 coding DNA: TGTGCCAGCACCTCCTTATGGTCGGTGGATGACACTGAAGCTTTCTTT. It is translated as CASTSLWSVDDTEAFF.

Worth noting for this clonotype: Given a much more abundant clone one base away, this may be a read error. This chain links TRBV12-3 or TRBV12-4 with TRBJ2-7; the D is unclear. The V end lost 5 bases, the J end lost 3 bases, and 8 bases lay between the germline ends. CDR3 length: 12 amino acids. CDR3 sequence: CASSPDNYEQYF. The CDR3 region has the DNA TGTGCCAGCAGTCCCGACAACTACGAGCAGTACTTC.

This clonotype was seen repeatedly, ten times or more. The rearrangement joins TRBV7-6 to TRBJ1-1; 7 positions match TRBD1. CDR3 length: 14 residues. Germline lookup yields CDR1 SGHVS and CDR2 FNYEAQ. V dropped 3 bases and J dropped 5; count of bases not matched to a gene: 6. The CDR3 DNA is TGTGCCAGCAGCTTTACAGGGGCGCGGACTGAAGCTTTCTTT. This codes for CASSFTGARTEAFF.

Turning to this clonotype: One end of the junction is discordant with germline, which a read error may explain. This rearrangement joins TRBV6-1 to TRBJ1-1; 9 bases match TRBD1. Germline CDR1 MNHNS, CDR2 SASEGT. This CDR3 has 17 residues. The CDR3 sequence is CANSEHTGGGMNTEAFF. In DNA form, the CDR3 reads TGTGCCAACAGTGAACACACAGGGGGCGGAATGAACACTGAAGCTTTCTTT.

This clonotype has ten or more counts. V gene TRBV12-3 or TRBV12-4 combines with J gene TRBJ2-7; D is unresolved. CDR3 length: 15 amino acids. With 0 bases removed from V and 0 bases from J, the gap between germline ends came to 9 bases. CDR3 residues: CASSLALGSSYEQYF. The CDR3 DNA reads TGTGCCAGCAGTTTAGCGCTAGGTTCCTCCTACGAGCAGTACTTC.

Remarks on this clonotype: Being one base from a much bigger clone, this may be a read error. V usage is TRBV7-2 and J usage is TRBJ1-5, with D possibly matching TRBD1 (6 bases). The CDR3 is made up of 16 amino acids. Germline CDR1 and CDR2: SGHTA and FQGNSA. This CDR3 reads CASSLTGIHSNQPKHF. As DNA, the CDR3 is TGTGCCAGCAGTCTAACAGGGATTCACAGCAATCAGCCCAAGCATTTT.

The chain carries TRBV4-3 and TRBJ1-4, with D unresolved. Trimming removed 0 bases at V and 8 bases at J, with 10 bases between. This CDR3 comprises 14 residues. The germline CDR1 and CDR2 sequences are LGHNA and YSLEER. The CDR3 bases are TGCGCCAGCAGCCAAGAGAGGGCTGGCGAAAAACTGTTTTTT. It yields the protein CASSQERAGEKLFF.

This clonotype was counted at least ten times. The chain joins TRBV7-2 to TRBJ2-3; D possibly matches TRBD1 or TRBD2 (5 bases each). From germline, CDR1 is SGHTA and CDR2 FQGNSA. CDR3 length: 15 amino acids. Between the trimmed V and J ends, which lost 7 bases and 0 bases, there was a span of 14 bases. CDR3 DNA: TGTGCCAGCACCCCCGAGGGGTTGAGCACAGATACGCAGTATTTT. This translates into CASTPEGLSTDTQYF.